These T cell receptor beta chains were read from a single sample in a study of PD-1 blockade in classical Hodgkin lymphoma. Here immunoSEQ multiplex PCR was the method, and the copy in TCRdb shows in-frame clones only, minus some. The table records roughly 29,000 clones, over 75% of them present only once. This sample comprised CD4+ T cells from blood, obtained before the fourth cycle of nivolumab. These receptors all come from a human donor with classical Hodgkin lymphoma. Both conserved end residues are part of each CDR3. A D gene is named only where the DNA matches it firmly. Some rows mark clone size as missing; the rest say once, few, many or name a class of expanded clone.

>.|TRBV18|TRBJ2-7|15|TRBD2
TGTGCCAGCTCACCACTTGGTGGGACTACCTACGAGCAGTACTTC
CASSPLGGTTYEQYF
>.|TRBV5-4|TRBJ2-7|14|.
TGTGCCAGCAGCTTGAACAGGCAACCCTACGAGCAGTACTTC
CASSLNRQPYEQYF
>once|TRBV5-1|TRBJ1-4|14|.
TGCGCCAGCAGCGTGACGGGAGAGGGGGAAAAACTGTTTTTT
CASSVTGEGEKLFF
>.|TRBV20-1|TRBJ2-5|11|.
TGCAGTGCGGAGTACCAAGAGACCCAGTACTTC
CSAEYQETQYF
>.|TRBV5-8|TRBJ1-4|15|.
TGTGCCAGCAGCTTGGAGGCAGCAACTAATGAAAAACTGTTTTTT
CASSLEAATNEKLFF
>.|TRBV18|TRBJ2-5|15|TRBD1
TGTGCCAGCTCACCATCCAGGACAGGCCGAGAGACCCAGTACTTC
CASSPSRTGRETQYF
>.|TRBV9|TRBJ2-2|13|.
TGTGCCAGCAGCGTAATTCAAGGCGGGGAGCTGTTTTTT
CASSVIQGGELFF
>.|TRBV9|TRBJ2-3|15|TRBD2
TGTGCCAGCAGCGTGAGGACTAGCGGCACAGATACGCAGTATTTT
CASSVRTSGTDTQYF
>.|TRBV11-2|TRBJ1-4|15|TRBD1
TGTGCCAGCAGCTTACAGACAGGGGGACTTGAAAAACTGTTTTTT
CASSLQTGGLEKLFF
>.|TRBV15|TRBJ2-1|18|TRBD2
TGTGCCACCAGCAGGACCCTGACTAGCGGGAGGGCAGTAAATGAGCAGTTCTTC
CATSRTLTSGRAVNEQFF
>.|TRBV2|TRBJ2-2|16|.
TGTGCCAGCAGTGTTGAGTTATTCACCAACACCGGGGAGCTGTTTTTT
CASSVELFTNTGELFF